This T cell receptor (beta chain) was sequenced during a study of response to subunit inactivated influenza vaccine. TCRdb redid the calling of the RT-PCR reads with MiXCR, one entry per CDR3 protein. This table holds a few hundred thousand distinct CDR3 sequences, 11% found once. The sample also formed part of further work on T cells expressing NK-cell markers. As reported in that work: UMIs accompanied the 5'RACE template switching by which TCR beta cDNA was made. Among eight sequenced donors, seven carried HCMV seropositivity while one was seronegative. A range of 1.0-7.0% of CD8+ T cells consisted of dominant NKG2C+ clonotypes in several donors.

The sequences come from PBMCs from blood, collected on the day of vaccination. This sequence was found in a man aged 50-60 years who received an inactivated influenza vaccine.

CDR3 sequence (DNA): TGCGCCAGCAGTCAACGGACCCTCCGGCGCCCCCAGCATTTT. Its protein product is CASSQRTLRRPQHF. The chain uses TRBV23-1 and TRBJ1-5; D uncertain. TRBV23-1 is an ORF; its function is uncertain. CDR3 size: 14 residues. V was pared by 2 bases and J by 10 bases, with 15 bases between.